These 26 T cell receptor beta chains originate from one sample sequenced in a study of control samples from healthy donors and cancer patients. The method was immunoSEQ multiplex PCR; TCRdb's version includes in-frame clones alone and lacks a portion of them. The sample yields 90,000 to 150,000 clones, about nine tenths seen once. The source material was blood. These receptors originate from a woman aged 18-30 years in good health.

The V and J genes are TRBV20-1 and TRBJ2-5; tentatively, D is TRBD1 or TRBD2 (5 bases each). This CDR3 comprises 13 residues. Per germline, CDR1 DFQATT and CDR2 SNEGSKA (reference sequence). Deletions cut 3 bases from V and 0 bases from J, with 8 bases between. As DNA, the CDR3 is TGCAGTGCTAGTTGGGGGTACCAAGAGACCCAGTACTTC. It specifies CSASWGYQETQYF.

This rearrangement joins TRBV3-1 (or the pseudogene TRBV3-2) to TRBJ1-2; D ambiguous. V lost 1 base to trimming and J lost 0 bases, with 9 bases between them. The CDR3 has 15 amino acids. CDR1 LGHDT and CDR2 YNNKEL come from the germline V gene (reference sequence). Here the CDR3 reads CASSQGNVANYGYTF. The CDR3 DNA sequence: TGTGCCAGCAGCCAAGGGAACGTAGCTAACTATGGCTACACCTTC.

The V gene is TRBV19, the J gene TRBJ2-1; the match to TRBD2 covers 9 bases. Germline V gives CDR1 LNHDA, CDR2 SQIVND (reference sequence). The V gene end was trimmed by 5 bases and the J gene end by 4 bases; junction bases not matched to a gene: 12. The CDR3 consists of 17 residues. The CDR3 region is CASSRNSGSVSYNEQFF. The CDR3, as DNA: TGTGCCAGTAGTCGAAATAGCGGGAGCGTCTCTTACAATGAGCAGTTCTTC.

V is TRBV7-2 and J is TRBJ2-7, with 10 bases fitting TRBD2. Germline V CDR1 and CDR2: SGHTA, FQGNSA. J gave up 2 bases and V 5 bases, and 6 bases lay outside the gene matches. This CDR3 spans 15 amino acids. The CDR3 DNA is TGTGCCAGCAGCATTAGCGGGGGGCGAACCTACGAGCAGTACTTC. It specifies CASSISGGRTYEQYF.

The chain is built from TRBV5-1 and TRBJ2-3, with 11 bases aligning to TRBD2. The CDR3 has 16 amino acids. Germline-derived CDR1 and CDR2 are SGHRS and YFSETQ. The ends lost 2 bases at V and 0 bases at J; junction bases unmatched: 2. CDR3 bases: TGCGCCAGCAGCTTAACTAGCGGGAGCAGCACAGATACGCAGTATTTT. Encoded protein: CASSLTSGSSTDTQYF.

The chain couples TRBV15 to TRBJ1-6, with D unresolved. Germline CDR1 LNHNV, CDR2 YYDKDF (reference sequence). V was trimmed by 5 bases and J by 7 bases, leaving 15 bases between them. This CDR3 has 15 amino acids. The CDR3 protein is CATSGRAASNSPLHF. The DNA for the CDR3 is TGTGCCACCAGCGGGCGGGCCGCTTCCAATTCACCCCTCCACTTT.

A single count supports this clone. The rearrangement links TRBV27 to TRBJ1-6, with 7 bases lining up with TRBD1. CDR1 is MNHEY and CDR2 is SMNVEV in the germline V gene (reference sequence). The CDR3 sequence is 15 residues long. V was clipped by 3 bases and J by 8 bases; unmatched bases: 7. The CDR3 protein is CASSFQGQKDSPLHF. The CDR3 DNA reads as TGTGCCAGCAGTTTCCAGGGACAGAAAGATTCACCCCTCCACTTT.

The chain joins TRBV7-2 to TRBJ2-7, with 9 positions matching TRBD2. V was clipped by 2 bases and J by 5 bases; unmatched bases: 7. The CDR3 sequence is 15 residues long. Germline-derived CDR1 and CDR2 are SGHTA and FQGNSA. CDR3 residues: CASSLLAGRKNEQYF. The CDR3 bases are TGTGCCAGCAGCTTACTAGCGGGAAGAAAAAACGAGCAGTACTTC.

V and J are TRBV30 and TRBJ1-2; the D gene is possibly TRBD1 (5 bases). V shed 5 bases and J shed 4 bases, with 14 bases lying between them. CDR1 is GTSNPN, CDR2 SVGIG, per germline (reference sequence). The CDR3 loop spans 13 amino acids. CDR3 sequence: CAWGHLRFYGYTF. CDR3 nucleotide sequence: TGTGCCTGGGGACACCTAAGATTCTATGGCTACACCTTC.

This chain uses TRBV21-1 with TRBJ2-7. TRBV21-1 is a pseudogene segment. This CDR3 comprises 18 residues. For the CDR3, the DNA is TGTGCCAGCAGCAAAAGCGAGGGGCCTATAGTTAGGGGCTACGAGCAGTACTTC. Translating gives CASSKSEGPIVRGYEQYF.

The chain carries TRBV10-3 and TRBJ1-2; 7 bases map to TRBD1. With 2 bases clipped from V and 3 bases from J, the junction kept 3 bases outside the gene matches. In germline, CDR1 is ENHRY, CDR2 SYGVKD. The CDR3 totals 14 residues. The CDR3 sequence is CAISEAGTDYGYTF. DNA for the CDR3: TGTGCCATCAGTGAGGCCGGGACAGACTATGGCTACACCTTC.

This chain links TRBV5-1 with TRBJ1-2, with 7 nucleotides matching TRBD1. CDR1 and CDR2 from the germline V gene are SGHRS and YFSETQ. V was pared by 2 bases and J by 0 bases, with 7 bases of the junction left unmatched. CDR3 length: 16 amino acids. The CDR3 DNA is TGCGCCAGCAGCTTAGACAGGGCCTCAACTAACTATGGCTACACCTTC. The encoded protein is CASSLDRASTNYGYTF. Complete variable domain (other parts from reference TRBV5-1 and TRBJ1-2): KAGVTQTPRYLIKTRGQQVTLSCSPISGHRSVSWYQQTPGQGLQFLFEYFSETQRNKGNFPGRFSGRQFSNSRSEMNVSTLELGDSALYLCASSLDRASTNYGYTFGSGTRLTVV.

This clone has a single count. V and J are TRBV30 and TRBJ1-1; maybe TRBD1 (5 bases). CDR3 length: 13 amino acids. Per germline, CDR1 GTSNPN and CDR2 SVGIG (reference sequence). Trimming removed 2 bases at V and 5 bases at J, with 12 bases between. CDR3 loop: CAWSRQGWTEAFF. The CDR3 DNA follows: TGTGCCTGGAGTAGGCAGGGTTGGACTGAAGCTTTCTTT.

The chain couples TRBV6-5 to TRBJ2-1; a weak D match, TRBD2 (6 bases). In germline, CDR1 is MNHEY, CDR2 SVGAGI. The V end was cut by 8 bases, the J end by 6 bases, with 17 bases between. The CDR3 totals 14 residues. The chain's CDR3 is CASAGTQQGNEQFF. CDR3 sequence (DNA): TGTGCCAGCGCCGGGACTCAGCAGGGCAATGAGCAGTTCTTC.

The chain couples TRBV9 to TRBJ1-6; no definite D call. The CDR3 loop spans 14 amino acids. Germline V CDR1 and CDR2: SGDLS, YYNGEE. The germline V and J ends were trimmed by 4 bases and 2 bases, with 7 bases remaining between them. CDR3 in amino acids: CASSPLTYNSPLHF. In DNA form, the CDR3 reads TGTGCCAGCAGCCCGTTGACCTATAATTCACCCCTCCACTTT.

This clone showed up just once. The gene calls are TRBV30 and TRBJ2-3; D might be TRBD2 (6 bases). Germline V gene sequence: CDR1 GTSNPN, CDR2 SVGIG (reference sequence). V was clipped by 0 bases and J by 3 bases, with 10 bases between them. This CDR3 has 14 amino acids. The CDR3 sequence is CAWSVGSGTDTQYF. CDR3 in DNA: TGTGCCTGGAGTGTAGGTAGCGGAACAGATACGCAGTATTTT. The complete variable domain, with remaining parts taken from reference TRBV30 and TRBJ2-3, reads SQTIHQWPATLVQPVGSPLSLECTVEGTSNPNLYWYRQAAGRGLQLLFYSVGIGQISSEVPQNLSASRPQDRQFILSSKKLLLSDSGFYLCAWSVGSGTDTQYFGPGTRLTVL.

The V and J genes are TRBV4-1 and TRBJ2-5; 8 positions agree with TRBD2. The ends lost 2 bases at V and 6 bases at J; junction bases unmatched: 17. Germline V gives CDR1 MGHRA, CDR2 YSYEKL. This CDR3 has 18 amino acids. The CDR3 bases are TGCGCCAGCAGCCAATCTGTCCGGGAGGGGGGGCATTATAAGACCCAGTACTTC. Its translation: CASSQSVREGGHYKTQYF.

The V and J genes are TRBV7-2 and TRBJ2-5, with D possibly called TRBD1 or TRBD2 (6 bases each). Trimming removed 8 bases at V and 7 bases at J, with 20 bases between. CDR3 size: 14 residues. Germline CDR1 reads SGHTA; CDR2 reads FQGNSA. Here the CDR3 DNA reads TGTGCCAGCCTGGCTGGGGGGCCCCGTATGACCCAGTACTTC. Residues: CASLAGGPRMTQYF.

This chain uses TRBV18 with TRBJ1-1; 8 bases match TRBD1. The CDR3 runs 14 residues. V gave up 1 base and J gave up 13 bases; unmatched junction bases: 11. Germline V gene lookup returns CDR1 KGHSH and CDR2 LQKENI. The CDR3 region is CASSPQFPGQGLFF. The CDR3 DNA reads as TGTGCCAGCTCACCACAGTTTCCCGGACAGGGCCTTTTCTTT.

V gene TRBV11-1 combines with J gene TRBJ2-1, with 9 bases matching TRBD2. J gave up 4 bases and V 8 bases, and 9 bases lay outside the gene matches. This CDR3 is built from 15 residues. Looked up from germline, CDR1 is SGHAT and CDR2 is FQDESV (reference sequence). CDR3 DNA sequence: TGTGCCAGCGGCACCGGGACTAGCTTATACAATGAGCAGTTCTTC. Translation: CASGTGTSLYNEQFF. Full variable domain (remainder filled in from reference TRBV11-1 and TRBJ2-1): EAEVAQSPRYKITEKSQAVAFWCDPISGHATLYWYRQILGQGPELLVQFQDESVVDDSQLPKDRFSAERLKGVDSTLKIQPAELGDSAMYLCASGTGTSLYNEQFFGPGTRLTVL.

V and J are TRBV5-1 and TRBJ2-2; D is possibly TRBD1 (5 bases). CDR1 and CDR2 (germline): SGHRS, YFSETQ. This CDR3 spans 15 amino acids. V lost 0 bases and J 5 bases, leaving 11 bases between the germline ends. The CDR3 bases are TGCGCCAGCAGCTTGGGGCAGGGTTGGACCGGGGAGCTGTTTTTT. As protein: CASSLGQGWTGELFF.

This chain uses TRBV23-1 with TRBJ2-1; no definite D call. TRBV23-1 is placed among ORFs of uncertain function. The CDR3 loop spans 9 amino acids. V gave up 0 bases and J gave up 13 bases, with 1 base separating them. This CDR3 is CASSQSQFF. The DNA for the CDR3 is TGCGCCAGCAGTCAATCCCAGTTCTTC.

V is TRBV7-2 and J is TRBJ2-7; D call uncertain. The V gene's germline CDR1 is SGHTA and CDR2 FQGNSA. Trimming removed 1 base at V and 4 bases at J, with 11 bases between. The CDR3 is 14 amino acids. The CDR3 DNA is TGTGCCAGCAGCTTAGGTCCGGTCGGTTACGAGCAGTACTTC. Amino acids: CASSLGPVGYEQYF. Full variable domain (rest looked up from reference TRBV7-2 and TRBJ2-7): GAGVSQSPSNKVTEKGKDVELRCDPISGHTALYWYRQSLGQGLEFLIYFQGNSAPDKSGLPSDRFSAERTGGSVSTLTIQRTQQEDSAVYLCASSLGPVGYEQYFGPGTRLTVT.

The chain combines TRBV19 with TRBJ2-5; D possibly corresponds to TRBD1 (6 bases). From germline, CDR1 is LNHDA and CDR2 SQIVND (reference sequence). The length of the CDR3 is 16 residues. V gave up 3 bases and J gave up 4 bases, with 18 bases separating them. CDR3 loop: CASSIGLNRVAETQYF. The CDR3 nucleotides are TGTGCCAGTAGTATCGGATTAAACAGGGTTGCAGAGACCCAGTACTTC.

This chain connects TRBV19 to TRBJ2-7, with D possibly being TRBD1 or TRBD2 (6 bases each). The V and J ends lost 2 bases and 5 bases respectively, with 19 bases between them. CDR3 length equals 16 residues. Germline V lookup: CDR1 LNHDA, CDR2 SQIVND (reference sequence). CDR3 amino acids: CASSISLRWGANEQYF. CDR3 nucleotide sequence: TGTGCCAGTAGTATATCATTACGTTGGGGGGCCAACGAGCAGTACTTC.

This clone was observed a handful of times. The chain uses TRBV7-2 and TRBJ2-1, with 7 bases matching TRBD2. After removal of 5 bases from V and 8 bases from J, the junction contained 18 bases not matched to a gene. The CDR3 extends over 17 amino acids. Germline V gene lookup returns CDR1 SGHTA and CDR2 FQGNSA. This CDR3 reads CASSPTRAGRGSYEQFF. DNA for the CDR3: TGTGCCAGCAGCCCGACACGAGCTGGGAGGGGTAGCTATGAGCAGTTCTTC.